This T cell receptor (beta chain) was identified during a study of T cells in Graves' hyperthyroidism and ophthalmopathy. V lost 5 bases and J lost 3; bases outside the gene matches: 13. Germline lookup yields CDR1 DFQATT and CDR2 SNEGSKA (reference sequence). CDR3 size: 15 residues. The investigators amplified TCR beta CDR3 regions from RNA transcripts. An initial round of RT-PCR targeting the TCR CDR3 relied on the HTBI primer set. TCRdb used MiXCR to reprocess the multiplex PCR reads, holding one entry per CDR3 protein. In the table there are about 560,000 distinct CDR3 sequences, under 60% of which are singletons.

Sequenced material: peripheral blood or thyroid tissue (not recorded which). This TCR derives from a young woman with Graves' hyperthyroidism. The chain employs TRBV20-1 and TRBJ2-7; 7 bases are a match to TRBD1. The CDR3 here is CSAYLDRVDGYEQYF. The CDR3 DNA reads TGCAGTGCTTATCTCGACAGGGTAGACGGCTACGAGCAGTACTTC.